This T cell receptor beta chain is from a study of T-cell reconstitution after alpha-beta-depleted transplantation in children. Unique molecular identifiers were used to barcode this TCRbeta library. From the PCR reads, TCRdb called clonotypes with MiXCR, one entry per CDR3 protein. The table has roughly 200,000 distinct CDR3 sequences, roughly a tenth seen once. The ends lost 4 bases at V and 1 base at J; junction bases unmatched: 4. Germline V gene sequence: CDR1 SGHTS, CDR2 YDEGEE. This CDR3 is built from 14 residues. The clonotype comes from a human donor who donated a stem cell graft to a child with acute lymphoblastic leukemia. The sample consisted of PBMCs from the stem cell graft donor, taken from the stem cell graft. The chain links TRBV5-8 to TRBJ2-5, with TRBD2 matching over 7 bases. The CDR3 nucleotides are TGTGCCAGCAGCCATGGACTAGTCCAAGAGACCCAGTACTTC. It encodes CASSHGLVQETQYF. Supplemented by reference TRBV5-8 and TRBJ2-5, the full variable domain reads EAGVTQSPTHLIKTRGQQATLRCSPISGHTSVYWYQQALGLGLQFLLWYDEGEERNRGNFPPRFSGRQFPNYSSELNVNALELEDSALYLCASSHGLVQETQYFGPGTRLLVL.